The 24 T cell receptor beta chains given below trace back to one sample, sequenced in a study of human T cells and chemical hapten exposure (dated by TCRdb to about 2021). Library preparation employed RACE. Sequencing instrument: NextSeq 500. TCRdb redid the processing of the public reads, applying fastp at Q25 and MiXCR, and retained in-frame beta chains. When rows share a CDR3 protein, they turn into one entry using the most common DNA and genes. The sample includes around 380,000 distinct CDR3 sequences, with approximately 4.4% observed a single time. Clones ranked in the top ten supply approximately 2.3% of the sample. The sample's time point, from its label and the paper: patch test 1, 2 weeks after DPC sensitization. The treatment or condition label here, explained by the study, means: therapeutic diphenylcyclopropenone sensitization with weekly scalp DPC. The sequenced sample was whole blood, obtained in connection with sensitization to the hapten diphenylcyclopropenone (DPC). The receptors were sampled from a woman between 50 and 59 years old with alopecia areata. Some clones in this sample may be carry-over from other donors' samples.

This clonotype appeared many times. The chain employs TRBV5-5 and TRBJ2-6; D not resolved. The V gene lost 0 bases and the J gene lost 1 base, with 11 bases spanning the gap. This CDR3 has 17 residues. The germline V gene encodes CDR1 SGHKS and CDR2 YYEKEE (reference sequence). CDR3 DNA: TGTGCCAGCAGCTTGGTGGGGATTGAATCTGGGGCCAACGTCCTGACTTTC. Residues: CASSLVGIESGANVLTF.

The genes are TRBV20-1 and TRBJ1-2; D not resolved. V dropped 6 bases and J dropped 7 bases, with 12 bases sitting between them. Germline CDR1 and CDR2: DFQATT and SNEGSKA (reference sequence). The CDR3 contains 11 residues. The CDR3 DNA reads TGCAGTGCCCCCCCGAACCTTGGCTACACCTTC. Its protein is CSAPPNLGYTF.

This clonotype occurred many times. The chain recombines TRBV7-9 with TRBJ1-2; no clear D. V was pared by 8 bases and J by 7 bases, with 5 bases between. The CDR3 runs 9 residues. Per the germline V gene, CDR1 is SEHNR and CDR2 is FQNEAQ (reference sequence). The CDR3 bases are TGTGCCAGCGAGGGTGGCTACACCTTC. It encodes CASEGGYTF. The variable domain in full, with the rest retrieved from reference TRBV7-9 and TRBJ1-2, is DTGVSQNPRHKITKRGQNVTFRCDPISEHNRLYWYRQTLGQGPEFLTYFQNEAQLEKSRLLSDRFSAERPKGSFSTLEIQRTEQGDSAMYLCASEGGYTFGSGTRLTVV.

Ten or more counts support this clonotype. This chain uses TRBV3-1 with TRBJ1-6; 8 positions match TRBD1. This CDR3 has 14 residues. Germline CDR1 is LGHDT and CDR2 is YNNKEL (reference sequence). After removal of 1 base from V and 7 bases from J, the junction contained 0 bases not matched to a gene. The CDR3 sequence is CASSQAGGNSPLHF. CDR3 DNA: TGTGCCAGCAGCCAAGCAGGGGGCAATTCACCCCTCCACTTT.

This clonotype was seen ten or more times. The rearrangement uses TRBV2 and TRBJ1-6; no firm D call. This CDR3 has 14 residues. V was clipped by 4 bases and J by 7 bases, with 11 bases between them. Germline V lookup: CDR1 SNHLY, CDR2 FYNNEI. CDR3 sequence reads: CASSGNGPNSPLHF. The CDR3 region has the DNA TGTGCCAGCAGTGGCAATGGACCCAATTCACCCCTCCACTTT.

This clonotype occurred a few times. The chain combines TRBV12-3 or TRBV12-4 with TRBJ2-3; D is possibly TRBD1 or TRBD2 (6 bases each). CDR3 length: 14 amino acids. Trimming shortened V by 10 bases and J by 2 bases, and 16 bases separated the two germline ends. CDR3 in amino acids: CATRPGAVTDTQYF. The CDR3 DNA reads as TGTGCCACTCGGCCGGGGGCCGTCACAGATACGCAGTATTTT.

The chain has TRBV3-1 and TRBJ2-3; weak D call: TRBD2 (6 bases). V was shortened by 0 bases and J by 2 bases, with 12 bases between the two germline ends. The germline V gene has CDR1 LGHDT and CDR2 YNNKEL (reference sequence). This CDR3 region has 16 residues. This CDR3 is CASSQDSRRATDTQYF. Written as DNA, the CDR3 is TGTGCCAGCAGCCAAGATAGCCGGAGGGCCACAGATACGCAGTATTTT.

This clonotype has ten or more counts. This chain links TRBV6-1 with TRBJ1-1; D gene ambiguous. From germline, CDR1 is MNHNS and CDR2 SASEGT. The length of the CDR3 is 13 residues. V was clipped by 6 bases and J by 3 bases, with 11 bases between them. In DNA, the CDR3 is TGTGCCAGCAGAGCGGACGGGTACACTGAAGCTTTCTTT. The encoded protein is CASRADGYTEAFF.

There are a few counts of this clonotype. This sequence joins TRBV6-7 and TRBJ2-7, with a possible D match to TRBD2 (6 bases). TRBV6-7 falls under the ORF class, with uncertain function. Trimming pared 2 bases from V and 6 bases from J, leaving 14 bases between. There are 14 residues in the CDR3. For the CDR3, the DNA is TGTGCCAGCAGTTACGCGACGGGAGCCGCCGAGCAGTACTTC. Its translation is CASSYATGAAEQYF.

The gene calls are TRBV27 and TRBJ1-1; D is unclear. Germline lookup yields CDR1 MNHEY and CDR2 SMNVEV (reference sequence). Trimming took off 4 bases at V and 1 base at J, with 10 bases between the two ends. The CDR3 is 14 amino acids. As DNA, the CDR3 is TGTGCCAGCAGTTGGCTCCCGGGGAACACTGAAGCTTTCTTT. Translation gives CASSWLPGNTEAFF.

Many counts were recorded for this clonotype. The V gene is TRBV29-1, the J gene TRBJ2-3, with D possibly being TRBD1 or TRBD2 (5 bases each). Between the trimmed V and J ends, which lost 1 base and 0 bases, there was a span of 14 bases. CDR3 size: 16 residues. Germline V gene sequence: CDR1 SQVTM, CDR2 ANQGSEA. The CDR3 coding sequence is TGCAGCGTTGAAGGGGAGACAGAATCTAGCACAGATACGCAGTATTTT. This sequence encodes CSVEGETESSTDTQYF.

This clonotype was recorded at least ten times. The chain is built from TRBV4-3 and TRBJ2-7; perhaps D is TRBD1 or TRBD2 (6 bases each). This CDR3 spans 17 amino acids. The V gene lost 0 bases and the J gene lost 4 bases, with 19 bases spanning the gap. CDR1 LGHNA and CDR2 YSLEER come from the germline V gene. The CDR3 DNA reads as TGCGCCAGCAGCCAAGATCTGGGGGGCGAGTCGCGGTACGAGCAGTACTTC. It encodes CASSQDLGGESRYEQYF.

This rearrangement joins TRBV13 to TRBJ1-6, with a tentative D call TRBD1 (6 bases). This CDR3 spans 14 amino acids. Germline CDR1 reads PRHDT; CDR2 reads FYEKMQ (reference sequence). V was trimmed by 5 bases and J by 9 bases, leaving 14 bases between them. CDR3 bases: TGTGCCAGCAGCGCGCAGGGGAGTGCTTCACCCCTCCACTTT. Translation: CASSAQGSASPLHF.

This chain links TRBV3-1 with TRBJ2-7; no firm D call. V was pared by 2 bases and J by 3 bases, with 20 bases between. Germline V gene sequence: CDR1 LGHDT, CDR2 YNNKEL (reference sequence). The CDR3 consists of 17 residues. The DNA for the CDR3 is TGTGCCAGCAGCCAATTCAGCAGCCGTGCCCACTACTACGAGCAGTACTTC. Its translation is CASSQFSSRAHYYEQYF.

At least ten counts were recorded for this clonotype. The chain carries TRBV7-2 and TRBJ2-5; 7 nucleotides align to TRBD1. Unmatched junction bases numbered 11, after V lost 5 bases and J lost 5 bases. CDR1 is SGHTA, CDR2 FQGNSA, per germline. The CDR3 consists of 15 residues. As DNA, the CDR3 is TGTGCCAGCAGCCCCTGGACAGGTGGGGTTGAGACCCAGTACTTC. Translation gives CASSPWTGGVETQYF.

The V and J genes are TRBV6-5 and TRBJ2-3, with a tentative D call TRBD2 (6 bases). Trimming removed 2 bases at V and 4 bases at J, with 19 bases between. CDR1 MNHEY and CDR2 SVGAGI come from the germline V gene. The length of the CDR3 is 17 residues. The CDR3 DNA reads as TGTGCCAGCAGTTACCCGTCTAGCGCCCAAGGAGCAGATACGCAGTATTTT. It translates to CASSYPSSAQGADTQYF.

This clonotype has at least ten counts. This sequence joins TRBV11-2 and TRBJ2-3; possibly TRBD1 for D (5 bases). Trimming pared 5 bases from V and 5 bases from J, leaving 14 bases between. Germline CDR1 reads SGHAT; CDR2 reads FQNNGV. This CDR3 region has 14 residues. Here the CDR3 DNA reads TGTGCCAGCAGCCCCCTCGTTAGGGGAGATACGCAGTATTTT. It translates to CASSPLVRGDTQYF.

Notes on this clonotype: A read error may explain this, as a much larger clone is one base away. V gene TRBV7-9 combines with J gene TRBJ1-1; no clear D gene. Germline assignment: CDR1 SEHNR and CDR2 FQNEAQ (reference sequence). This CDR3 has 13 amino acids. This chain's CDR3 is CAGSLYPGPEAFF. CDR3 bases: TGTGCCGGCAGCTTATATCCTGGCCCTGAAGCTTTCTTT. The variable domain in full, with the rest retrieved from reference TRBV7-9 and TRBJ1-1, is DTGVSQNPRHKITKRGQNVTFRCDPISEHNRLYWYRQTLGQGPEFLTYFQNEAQLEKSRLLSDRFSAERPKGSFSTLEIQRTEQGDSAMYLCAGSLYPGPEAFFGQGTRLTVV.

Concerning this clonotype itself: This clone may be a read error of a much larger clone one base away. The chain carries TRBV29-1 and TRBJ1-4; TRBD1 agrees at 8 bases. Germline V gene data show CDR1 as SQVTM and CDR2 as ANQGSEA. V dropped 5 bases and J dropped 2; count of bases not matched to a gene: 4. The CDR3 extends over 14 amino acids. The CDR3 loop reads CSVSGGSTNEKLFF. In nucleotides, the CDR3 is TGCAGCGTTTCAGGGGGCTCGACTAATGAAAAACTGTTTTTT. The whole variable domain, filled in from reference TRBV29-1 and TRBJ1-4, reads SAVISQKPSRDICQRGTSLTIQCQVDSQVTMMFWYRQQPGQSLTLIATANQGSEATYESGFVIDKFPISRPNLTFSTLTVSNMSPEDSSIYLCSVSGGSTNEKLFFGSGTQLSVL.

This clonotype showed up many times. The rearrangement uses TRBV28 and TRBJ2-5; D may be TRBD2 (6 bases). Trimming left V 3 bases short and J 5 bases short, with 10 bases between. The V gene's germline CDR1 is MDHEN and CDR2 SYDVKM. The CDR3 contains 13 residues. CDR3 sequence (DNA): TGTGCCAGCAGTTTCGCGGGATATGAGACCCAGTACTTC. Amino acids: CASSFAGYETQYF.

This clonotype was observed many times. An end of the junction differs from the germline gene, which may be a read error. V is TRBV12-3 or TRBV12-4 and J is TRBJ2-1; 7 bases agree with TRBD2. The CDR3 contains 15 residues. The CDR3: CASSLGGGSYNEQFF. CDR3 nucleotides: TGTGCCAGCAGCTTAGGCGGGGGATCCTACAATGAGCAGTTCTTC.

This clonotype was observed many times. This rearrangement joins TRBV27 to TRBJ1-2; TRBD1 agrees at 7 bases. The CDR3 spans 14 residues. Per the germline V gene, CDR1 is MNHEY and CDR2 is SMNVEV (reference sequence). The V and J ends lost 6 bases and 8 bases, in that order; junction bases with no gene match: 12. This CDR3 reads CASRSDREGGGYTF. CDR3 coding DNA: TGTGCCAGCAGATCCGACAGGGAAGGAGGCGGCTACACCTTC.

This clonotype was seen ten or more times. CDR3: CSVFGQPVADTQYF. The CDR3 DNA is TGCAGCGTTTTTGGACAGCCGGTAGCAGATACGCAGTATTTT. The V call is TRBV29-1, the J call TRBJ2-3, with D perhaps matching TRBD1 (6 bases). V gave up 5 bases and J gave up 4 bases, with 16 bases separating them. The CDR3 has 14 amino acids. CDR1 SQVTM and CDR2 ANQGSEA come from the germline V gene.

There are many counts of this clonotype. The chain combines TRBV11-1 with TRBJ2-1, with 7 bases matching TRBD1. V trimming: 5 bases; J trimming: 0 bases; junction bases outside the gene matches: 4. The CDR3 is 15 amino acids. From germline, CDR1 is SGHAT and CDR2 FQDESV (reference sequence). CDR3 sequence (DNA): TGTGCCAGCAGCCCCGACAGGGTCTCCTACAATGAGCAGTTCTTC. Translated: CASSPDRVSYNEQFF.